This entry lists 18 T cell receptor beta chains sequenced from one sample in a study of shared clonotypes between healthy human individuals. The method was immunoSEQ multiplex PCR; TCRdb's version includes in-frame clones alone and lacks a portion of them. The sample includes 450,000 or so clones, roughly 80% of them seen just once. Sequenced input: PBMCs. All receptors derive from a middle-aged woman in good health. Some clones in this sample may be carry-over from other donors' samples.

The CDR3 reads CASSQSGLAGKETQYF. CDR3 in DNA: TGTGCCAGCAGCCAATCGGGACTAGCGGGTAAAGAGACCCAGTACTTC. The J gene is TRBJ2-5, the V gene TRBV16; the match to TRBD2 covers 12 bases. The CDR3 loop spans 16 amino acids. The V gene end was trimmed by 0 bases and the J gene end by 3 bases; junction bases not matched to a gene: 2. Germline CDR1 and CDR2: KGHSY and FQNENV.

The table lists this clone with a count of one. J is TRBJ1-5 and V is TRBV7-2, with a tentative D call TRBD1 (5 bases). V was clipped by 3 bases and J by 6 bases, with 15 bases between them. The CDR3 is 15 residues long. Germline V gene sequence: CDR1 SGHTA, CDR2 FQGNSA. The CDR3 sequence is CASSLEGRSGQPQHF. For the CDR3, the DNA is TGTGCCAGCAGCTTGGAGGGGCGGTCCGGTCAGCCCCAGCATTTT.

This chain connects TRBV4-3 to TRBJ2-7, with TRBD2 as a possible D gene (6 bases). The ends were cut back, 0 bases at V and 0 bases at J, with 18 bases in the middle. The length of the CDR3 is 18 residues. The germline gives CDR1 LGHNA, CDR2 YSLEER. This CDR3 is CASSQDLSSGVTSYEQYF. DNA for the CDR3: TGCGCCAGCAGCCAAGACTTGAGTTCGGGGGTCACCTCCTACGAGCAGTACTTC.

This clone was picked up one time. V is TRBV7-7 and J is TRBJ2-7; D is perhaps TRBD2 (6 bases). Germline V gene data show CDR1 as SSHAT and CDR2 as FNYEAQ (reference sequence). The length of the CDR3 is 13 residues. The V end was cut by 5 bases, the J end by 4 bases, with 12 bases between. The CDR3 loop is CASSPDGGYEQYF. The CDR3 DNA is TGTGCCAGCAGCCCGGACGGAGGGTACGAGCAGTACTTC.

This chain uses TRBV7-2 with TRBJ2-7, with D uncertain. Deletions cut 2 bases from V and 5 bases from J, with 13 bases between. Germline values: CDR1 SGHTA, CDR2 FQGNSA. This CDR3 has 14 amino acids. The CDR3 sequence: CASSLFIPPDEQYF. CDR3 DNA sequence: TGTGCCAGCAGCTTATTTATCCCCCCGGACGAGCAGTACTTC.

This chain uses TRBV11-3 with TRBJ2-5; the match to TRBD1 covers 9 bases. CDR1 and CDR2 from the germline V gene are SGHNT and YENEEA. J was trimmed by 2 bases and V by 6 bases; bases with no gene match: 7. This CDR3 spans 15 amino acids. The CDR3 DNA sequence: TGTGCCAGCAGTTCTCGGACAGGGGTACAAGAGACCCAGTACTTC. Residues: CASSSRTGVQETQYF.

The chain recombines TRBV18 with TRBJ1-1, with no clear D. CDR3 size: 16 residues. V lost 3 bases to trimming and J lost 1 base, with 15 bases between them. Germline CDR1 and CDR2: KGHSH and LQKENI. Written as DNA, the CDR3 is TGTGCCAGCTCACCTTTTGGACCGCAGACGAACACTGAAGCTTTCTTT. Encoded protein: CASSPFGPQTNTEAFF.

The chain recombines TRBV2 with TRBJ2-7, with no clear D. There are 13 residues in the CDR3. V was shortened by 3 bases and J by 2 bases, with 8 bases between the two germline ends. Germline V gives CDR1 SNHLY, CDR2 FYNNEI. The CDR3: CASSELGTYEQYF. The CDR3 DNA follows: TGTGCCAGCAGTGAGTTAGGGACCTACGAGCAGTACTTC. Full variable domain (remainder filled in from reference TRBV2 and TRBJ2-7): EPEVTQTPSHQVTQMGQEVILRCVPISNHLYFYWYRQILGQKVEFLVSFYNNEISEKSEIFDDQFSVERPDGSNFTLKIRSTKLEDSAMYFCASSELGTYEQYFGPGTRLTVT.

This chain links TRBV28 with TRBJ1-1, with 8 nucleotides matching TRBD1. CDR1 is MDHEN and CDR2 is SYDVKM in the germline V gene. J gave up 4 bases and V 8 bases, and 9 bases lay outside the gene matches. This CDR3 has 14 residues. The CDR3 coding sequence is TGTGCCAGCCATTCCCCAGGGGGCATCACTGAAGCTTTCTTT. Translation gives CASHSPGGITEAFF.

The J gene is TRBJ2-3, the V gene TRBV18, with TRBD2 identical over 12 bases. J was trimmed by 1 base and V by 4 bases; bases with no gene match: 6. The CDR3 is made up of 17 amino acids. Per germline, CDR1 KGHSH and CDR2 LQKENI. The CDR3 here is CASSLGTSGLGTDTQYF. The CDR3 DNA is TGTGCCAGCTCACTTGGGACTAGCGGGTTGGGCACAGATACGCAGTATTTT.

The rearrangement joins TRBV9 to TRBJ2-1, with TRBD2 matching 13 bases. There are 14 residues in the CDR3. The germline V gene encodes CDR1 SGDLS and CDR2 YYNGEE. The V and J ends lost 3 bases and 10 bases, in that order; junction bases with no gene match: 4. CDR3 sequence: CASSASGLAGEQFF. CDR3 coding DNA: TGTGCCAGCAGCGCCTCGGGACTAGCGGGAGAGCAGTTCTTC.

DNA for the CDR3: TGTGCCAGCAGCTTCGGGACGGACTACTACTATGGCTACACCTTC. Encoded protein: CASSFGTDYYYGYTF. The chain couples TRBV7-8 to TRBJ1-2, with D tentatively TRBD1 (5 bases). The CDR3 loop spans 15 amino acids. Germline V gives CDR1 SGHVS, CDR2 FQNEAQ. V shed 3 bases and J shed 3 bases, with 14 bases lying between them.

This clone was seen repeatedly, ten times or more. The same CDR3 arises from other DNA sequences in this sample as well. This sequence joins TRBV5-4 and TRBJ2-5; 11 bases map to TRBD2. The CDR3 spans 15 residues. The V gene's germline CDR1 is SGHNT and CDR2 YYREEE (reference sequence). Unmatched junction bases numbered 6, after V lost 3 bases and J lost 5 bases. CDR3 in amino acids: CASSSQTSGKETQYF. In DNA form, the CDR3 reads TGTGCCAGCAGCTCCCAGACTAGCGGGAAGGAGACCCAGTACTTC. The variable domain in full, completed from reference TRBV5-4 and TRBJ2-5, reads ETGVTQSPTHLIKTRGQQVTLRCSSQSGHNTVSWYQQALGQGPQFIFQYYREEENGRGNFPPRFSGLQFPNYSSELNVNALELDDSALYLCASSSQTSGKETQYFGPGTRLLVL.

This chain links TRBV7-3 with TRBJ2-1; the match to TRBD2 covers 11 bases. The CDR3 is made up of 15 amino acids. Germline V gene sequence: CDR1 SGHTA, CDR2 FQGTGA. The junction had 7 bases not matched to a gene; V was cut back by 3 bases and J by 9 bases. CDR3: CASSFTPGLAAEQFF. For the CDR3, the DNA is TGTGCCAGCAGCTTCACACCGGGACTAGCGGCTGAGCAGTTCTTC.

This clone was counted once. A far larger clone is one nucleotide away, so this likely arose from a read error. In the same sample, other DNA sequences code for this CDR3. J is TRBJ2-5 and V is TRBV30, with 11 nucleotides matching TRBD2. The DNA end is a closer match to TRBJ2-7, so the J assignment may be wrong. The germline V gene encodes CDR1 GTSNPN and CDR2 SVGIG (reference sequence). The CDR3 loop spans 16 amino acids. The CDR3: CAWSLLAGGPSNEQYF. The DNA for the CDR3 is TGCGCCTGGAGTCTTTTAGCGGGAGGGCCCTCCAACGAGCAGTACTTC.

The CDR3 DNA reads TGTGCCAGCAGCTTCAGCGGGAGGGAATCCGAGTATTTT. As protein: CASSFSGRESEYF. The V gene is TRBV11-2, the J gene TRBJ2-3; TRBD2 aligns across 10 bases. This CDR3 is 13 amino acids long. Per germline, CDR1 SGHAT and CDR2 FQNNGV. V shed 3 bases, J shed 13 bases, and the junction held 7 bases outside the gene matches.

Comments on this clone: Only one base separates this from a far larger clonotype, so it likely reflects a read error. The genes are TRBV2 and TRBJ1-1, with D perhaps matching TRBD1 (5 bases). V dropped 4 bases and J dropped 5 bases, with 11 bases sitting between them. The CDR3 has 13 amino acids. Germline CDR1 SNHLY, CDR2 FYNNEI. In DNA, the CDR3 is TGTGCCAGCAGTGTGGGGGATGGGACTGAAGCTTTCTTT. Its translation: CASSVGDGTEAFF.

CDR3 protein: CASSSTLAGAGETQYF. CDR3 DNA sequence: TGCGCCAGCAGCTCTACCTTAGCGGGAGCGGGGGAGACCCAGTACTTC. V gene TRBV5-1 combines with J gene TRBJ2-5; TRBD2 matches at 9 bases. Trimming removed 3 bases from V and 5 bases from J; junction bases left unmatched: 11. The CDR3 is 16 amino acids. Germline V gene lookup returns CDR1 SGHRS and CDR2 YFSETQ.